A single sample gave rise to the 7 T cell receptor beta chains below, sequenced in a study of technical replicates of blood from a few donors. Assay used: immunoSEQ multiplex PCR; TCRdb lists only in-frame clones, some missing. The sample records around 61,000 clones, 97% being singletons. The sequenced sample consisted of T cells isolated from PBMCs. These TCRs come from a human donor in good health.

The rearrangement links TRBV5-1 to TRBJ2-7; 8 bases map to TRBD2. The germline V gene has CDR1 SGHRS and CDR2 YFSETQ. With 6 bases clipped from V and 6 bases from J, the junction kept 20 bases outside the gene matches. The CDR3 is made up of 17 amino acids. This CDR3 reads CASTDAGTSKGPGEQYF. CDR3 nucleotides: TGCGCCAGCACCGATGCCGGGACTAGTAAGGGGCCTGGCGAGCAGTACTTC.

The genes are TRBV15 and TRBJ1-5, with D possibly TRBD1 on 6 matching bases. The CDR3 is made up of 14 amino acids. Germline CDR1 is LNHNV and CDR2 is YYDKDF (reference sequence). The V end lost 1 base, the J end lost 7 bases, and 11 bases lay between the germline ends. The CDR3 DNA reads TGTGCCACCAGCAGAGCAGGGGTAGGACAGCCCCAGCATTTT. It is translated as CATSRAGVGQPQHF.

The V gene is TRBV10-2, the J gene TRBJ1-5; D possibly corresponds to TRBD1 (5 bases). Trimming pared 8 bases from V and 5 bases from J, leaving 19 bases between. This CDR3 is 15 amino acids long. CDR1 and CDR2 (germline): WSHSY, SAAADI. This chain's CDR3 is CASRDSGGDDQPQHF. In DNA, the CDR3 is TGCGCCAGCCGAGACAGCGGGGGGGACGATCAGCCCCAGCATTTT.

The chain uses TRBV7-7 and TRBJ1-6, with 10 bases that match TRBD1. There are 13 residues in the CDR3. Germline V gene data show CDR1 as SSHAT and CDR2 as FNYEAQ (reference sequence). DNA of the CDR3: TGTGCTGTTCCGGGACAGGGGAACTCACCCCTCCACTTT. Residues: CAVPGQGNSPLHF.

The chain has TRBV11-2 and TRBJ2-1; 8 positions agree with TRBD2. CDR1 and CDR2 (germline): SGHAT, FQNNGV. The CDR3 has 17 amino acids. The ends lost 3 bases at V and 0 bases at J; junction bases unmatched: 7. CDR3 loop: CASSLTGTRFSYNEQFF. The CDR3 bases are TGTGCCAGCAGCTTGACGGGGACTAGATTCTCCTACAATGAGCAGTTCTTC.

The genes are TRBV27 and TRBJ2-2; possibly TRBD1 for D (5 bases). Germline CDR1 is MNHEY and CDR2 is SMNVEV (reference sequence). V was clipped by 3 bases and J by 4 bases, with 12 bases between them. CDR3 length equals 15 residues. CDR3 bases: TGTGCCAGCAGTTTCGGCAGGGAAGGCACCGGGGAGCTGTTTTTT. It encodes CASSFGREGTGELFF.

The chain joins TRBV4-1 to TRBJ2-3; no clear D. Trimming cost V 3 bases and J 0 bases, with 16 bases left between them. The CDR3 length is 17 residues. Germline V gene sequence: CDR1 MGHRA, CDR2 YSYEKL. The CDR3 here is CASSQFLSHTSTDTQYF. The CDR3 DNA reads as TGCGCCAGCAGCCAGTTCTTGTCTCATACAAGCACAGATACGCAGTATTTT.